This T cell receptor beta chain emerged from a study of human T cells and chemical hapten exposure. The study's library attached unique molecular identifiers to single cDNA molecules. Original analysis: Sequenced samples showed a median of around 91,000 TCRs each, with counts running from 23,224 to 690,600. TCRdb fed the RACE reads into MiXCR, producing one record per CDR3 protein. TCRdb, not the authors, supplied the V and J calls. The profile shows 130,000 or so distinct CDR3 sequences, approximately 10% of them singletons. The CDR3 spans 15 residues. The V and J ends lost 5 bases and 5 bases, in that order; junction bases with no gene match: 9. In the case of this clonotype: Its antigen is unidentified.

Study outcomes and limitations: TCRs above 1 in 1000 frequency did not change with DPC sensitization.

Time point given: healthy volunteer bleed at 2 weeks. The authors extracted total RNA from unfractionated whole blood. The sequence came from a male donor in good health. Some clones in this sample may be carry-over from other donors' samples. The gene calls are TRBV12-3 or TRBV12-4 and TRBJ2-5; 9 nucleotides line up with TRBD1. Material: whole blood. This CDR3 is CASSPLQGAGETQYF. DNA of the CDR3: TGTGCCAGCAGTCCTCTACAGGGGGCGGGTGAGACCCAGTACTTC.